The present TCR beta chain was sequenced within a study of T cells in Graves' hyperthyroidism and ophthalmopathy. Broader study findings: Stable hyperthyroidism was told apart from ophthalmopathy by a model built on 13 V-J features. Blood also carried most thyroid clonotypes expanded above 0.001.

Amplified regions were TCR beta CDR3 sequences from RNA transcripts. HTBI primers drove first-round RT-PCR of the TCR CDR3. TCRdb called the multiplex PCR reads again in MiXCR, with one record for every CDR3 protein. The table shows approximately 260,000 distinct CDR3 sequences, with roughly 15% occurring only once. Patients having uncontrolled infection, another autoimmune disease, pregnancy or lactation were not included. Blood sampling occurred at first hyperthyroidism diagnosis, ahead of any ophthalmopathy symptoms. This clonotype was seen only a few times. What it binds is not known. The CDR3 spans 16 residues. V was trimmed by 1 base and J by 2 bases, leaving 15 bases between them. Germline CDR1 DFQATT, CDR2 SNEGSKA (reference sequence).

The specimen sequenced was blood. This clonotype was sampled from a woman between 50 and 59 years old with Graves' hyperthyroidism that later progressed to Graves' ophthalmopathy. This chain links TRBV20-1 with TRBJ1-3; a weak D match, TRBD1 (6 bases). The CDR3, as DNA: TGCAGTGCTAGAGTATCTCGGGGGCAAGCTGGAAACACCATATATTTT. Translation gives CSARVSRGQAGNTIYF.